Presented here are 14 T cell receptor beta chains from one specimen sequenced in a study of blood T cell repertoires in COVID-19. Clones were read by immunoSEQ multiplex PCR, and TCRdb kept only the in-frame ones, dropping some. The table lists over 200,000 clones, roughly 89% of them singletons, with 3.5% to 4% in the top ten. What was sequenced was PBMCs or T cells enriched from blood (not recorded which). Receptor source: a woman younger than 45 with acute COVID-19.

J is TRBJ1-3 and V is TRBV6-5; TRBD1 aligns across 8 bases. This CDR3 has 13 amino acids. Trimming removed 4 bases from V and 8 bases from J; junction bases left unmatched: 4. Per the germline V gene, CDR1 is MNHEY and CDR2 is SVGAGI. Here the CDR3 reads CASSWDRRDTIYF. The DNA for the CDR3 is TGTGCCAGCAGTTGGGACAGGAGGGACACCATATATTTT.

This clone was seen a handful of times. The CDR3 loop reads CASSVQPDYGYTF. The DNA of the CDR3 is TGTGCCAGCAGTGTACAGCCAGACTATGGCTACACCTTC. This sequence joins TRBV2 and TRBJ1-2; D remains ambiguous. V lost 4 bases and J lost 3, with 9 bases in between. Germline V lookup: CDR1 SNHLY, CDR2 FYNNEI. The CDR3 runs 13 residues. Complete variable domain (other parts from reference TRBV2 and TRBJ1-2): EPEVTQTPSHQVTQMGQEVILRCVPISNHLYFYWYRQILGQKVEFLVSFYNNEISEKSEIFDDQFSVERPDGSNFTLKIRSTKLEDSAMYFCASSVQPDYGYTFGSGTRLTVV.

The chain recombines TRBV5-4 with TRBJ2-7; the match to TRBD1 covers 8 bases. V shed 2 bases and J 5 bases; nucleotides not matched to a gene: 6. There are 14 residues in the CDR3. CDR1 is SGHNT, CDR2 YYREEE, per germline (reference sequence). The CDR3 DNA follows: TGTGCCAGCAGCTTTGGCAGGGGGCGGGACGAGCAGTACTTC. It translates to CASSFGRGRDEQYF.

The rearrangement joins TRBV5-1 to TRBJ2-1; 9 positions agree with TRBD2. Germline V lookup: CDR1 SGHRS, CDR2 YFSETQ. Trimming took 0 bases from V and 8 from J; bases not matched to a gene: 9. This CDR3 has 16 residues. CDR3 in DNA: TGCGCCAGCAGCTTGGAAGCGCGGGGGGGCGTAGATGAGCAGTTCTTC. Its translation: CASSLEARGGVDEQFF.

The chain links TRBV28 to TRBJ1-6; tentative D call: TRBD1 (5 bases). CDR1 and CDR2 from the germline V gene are MDHEN and SYDVKM. The CDR3 has 15 amino acids. With 7 bases removed from V and 2 bases from J, the gap between germline ends came to 12 bases. CDR3 DNA: TGTGCCAGCATCCTCAGACAGACCTATAATTCACCCCTCCACTTT. As protein: CASILRQTYNSPLHF.

The chain employs TRBV6-5 and TRBJ1-6; the D is unclear. There are 13 residues in the CDR3. CDR1 and CDR2 from the germline V gene are MNHEY and SVGAGI. V was shortened by 7 bases and J by 9 bases, with 13 bases between the two germline ends. The CDR3 spells CASIRGQGSPLHF. CDR3 sequence (DNA): TGTGCCAGCATCCGGGGTCAAGGTTCACCCCTCCACTTT.

The chain joins TRBV5-1 to TRBJ1-1, with 9 bases lining up with TRBD1. V lost 4 bases, J lost 6 bases, and 13 bases stayed unmatched. The CDR3 covers 16 residues. Germline-derived CDR1 and CDR2 are SGHRS and YFSETQ. For the CDR3, the DNA is TGCGCCAGCAGCCCCTCGACCGGGACAGGGCCCTCTGAAGCTTTCTTT. Protein: CASSPSTGTGPSEAFF.

CDR3 residues: CASSQGTAQNNYEQFF. CDR3 bases: TGTGCCAGCAGCCAAGGGACTGCCCAAAACAACTATGAGCAGTTCTTC. This chain connects TRBV3-1 (or the pseudogene TRBV3-2) to TRBJ2-1; tentative D call: TRBD2 (5 bases). This CDR3 is built from 16 residues. Germline loops: CDR1 LGHDT, CDR2 YNNKEL (reference sequence). The V end lost 1 base, the J end lost 8 bases, and 18 bases lay between the germline ends.

V usage is TRBV19 and J usage is TRBJ1-6, with D possibly TRBD1 on 5 matching bases. CDR1 is LNHDA and CDR2 is SQIVND in the germline V gene (reference sequence). The CDR3 is 13 amino acids. V lost 6 bases, J lost 10 bases, and 13 bases lay in between. The CDR3 DNA sequence: TGTGCCAGTAGGTTTCAGGGAAACTCACCCCTCCACTTT. This gives the protein CASRFQGNSPLHF.

V usage is TRBV6-1 and J usage is TRBJ2-3, with D unresolved. Germline CDR1 reads MNHNS; CDR2 reads SASEGT. The V and J ends lost 0 bases and 5 bases respectively, with 12 bases between them. This CDR3 spans 15 amino acids. CDR3 loop: CASSEAGRRGDTQYF. In DNA, the CDR3 is TGTGCCAGCAGTGAAGCTGGCCGCCGAGGAGATACGCAGTATTTT.

This chain links TRBV12-3 or TRBV12-4 with TRBJ2-3, with 10 nucleotides matching TRBD2. The CDR3 contains 13 residues. The V segment lost 6 bases and the J segment 5 bases; nucleotides outside the gene matches: 2. CDR3 protein: CASSRLAGDTQYF. CDR3 bases: TGTGCCAGCAGCCGACTAGCGGGAGATACGCAGTATTTT.

Worth noting for this clone: The sample carries other DNA sequences with the same CDR3. The chain is built from TRBV6-5 and TRBJ1-2, with D possibly matching TRBD1 (5 bases). This CDR3 spans 13 amino acids. V was cut by 6 bases and J by 1 base, with 9 bases left in between. CDR1 is MNHEY and CDR2 is SVGAGI in the germline V gene. The CDR3 DNA sequence: TGTGCCAGCAGCCTAGACAGTAACTATGGCTACACCTTC. It specifies CASSLDSNYGYTF.

The genes are TRBV18 and TRBJ1-5; 7 bases map to TRBD1. CDR3 length: 16 residues. Germline V lookup: CDR1 KGHSH, CDR2 LQKENI. The V and J ends lost 5 bases and 6 bases, in that order; junction bases with no gene match: 13. CDR3 amino acids: CASSTKSNRGVQPQHF. CDR3 sequence (DNA): TGTGCCAGCTCAACAAAATCGAACAGGGGCGTTCAGCCCCAGCATTTT.

This rearrangement joins TRBV25-1 to TRBJ2-7, with a weak D call TRBD2 (6 bases). This CDR3 contains 14 residues. Trimming pared 6 bases from V and 1 base from J, leaving 13 bases between. Germline lookup yields CDR1 MGHDK and CDR2 SYGVNS. The CDR3 here is CASRPPGGSYEQYF. CDR3 nucleotide sequence: TGTGCCAGCAGGCCTCCTGGGGGGTCCTACGAGCAGTACTTC.